What follows is one TCR beta chain and its context. The antigen is undetermined. TCRdb recomputed calls from the RT-PCR reads with MiXCR, one row per CDR3 protein. The sample carries 710,000 or so distinct CDR3 sequences, more than 15% recorded once. The sample comes from a study of response to subunit inactivated influenza vaccine. From germline, CDR1 is SGHVS and CDR2 FNYEAQ. The V end lost 4 bases, the J end lost 0 bases, and 10 bases lay between the germline ends. This CDR3 has 16 amino acids. Overall study results and limits: Each seasonal influenza vaccination recruits few new T cells, the authors suggested.

The chain combines TRBV7-6 with TRBJ2-6; tentatively, D is TRBD1 (5 bases). The sample in question was PBMCs from blood, obtained 11 to 12 days after vaccination. This sequence originates from a man aged 50-59 years who received an inactivated influenza vaccine. CDR3 region: CASSSYRISGANVLTF. CDR3 coding DNA: TGTGCCAGCAGCTCCTACAGGATCTCTGGGGCCAACGTCCTGACTTTC.